This passage covers 23 T cell receptor beta chains from one sample sequenced in a study of CD8 T cells in ankylosing spondylitis. TCRdb fed the 5' RACE reads into MiXCR, producing one record per CDR3 protein. The sample includes under 250,000 distinct CDR3 sequences, 25% to 30% seen only once; the top ten take under 8%. What was sequenced was blood, either unsorted or a sorted T cell fraction (not recorded which). All receptors derive from a male donor with ankylosing spondylitis or in good health (not recorded which).

This CDR3 reads CASSQDILTDSLQDEQFF. CDR3 sequence (DNA): TGCGCCAGCAGCCAAGATATTTTGACGGACAGCCTACAGGATGAGCAGTTCTTC. The chain has TRBV4-3 and TRBJ2-1; perhaps TRBD1 as D (6 bases). The CDR3 sequence is 18 residues long. V was cut by 0 bases and J by 8 bases, with 23 bases left in between. The V gene's germline CDR1 is LGHNA and CDR2 YSLEER.

This clonotype was detected many times. The rearrangement uses TRBV29-1 and TRBJ1-3; D uncertain. This CDR3 has 11 residues. CDR1 SQVTM and CDR2 ANQGSEA come from the germline V gene. V lost 1 base and J 3 bases, leaving 1 base between the germline ends. CDR3 sequence (DNA): TGCAGCGTTGAAGGTGGAAACACCATATATTTT. Its protein is CSVEGGNTIYF. The full variable domain, with the rest looked up from reference TRBV29-1 and TRBJ1-3, is SAVISQKPSRDICQRGTSLTIQCQVDSQVTMMFWYRQQPGQSLTLIATANQGSEATYESGFVIDKFPISRPNLTFSTLTVSNMSPEDSSIYLCSVEGGNTIYFGEGSWLTVV.

V gene TRBV10-3 combines with J gene TRBJ2-7, with a weak D call TRBD2 (6 bases). Germline lookup yields CDR1 ENHRY and CDR2 SYGVKD. The CDR3 runs to 14 residues. V lost 3 bases and J 0 bases, leaving 9 bases between the germline ends. As DNA, the CDR3 is TGTGCCATCAGTGATGGGGGAGGCTCCTACGAGCAGTACTTC. It yields the protein CAISDGGGSYEQYF.

This clonotype has at least ten counts. The chain combines TRBV28 with TRBJ2-1; weak D call: TRBD2 (7 bases). Trimming took 5 bases from V and 5 from J, leaving 16 bases between them. CDR1 is MDHEN, CDR2 SYDVKM, per germline. The length of the CDR3 is 15 residues. The CDR3 protein is CASSPGGASDNEQFF. The CDR3 DNA reads TGTGCCAGCAGTCCTGGGGGGGCATCGGACAATGAGCAGTTCTTC.

This clonotype appeared a few times. The CDR3 nucleotides are TGCAGCGTCCGGGGGGCCTACGAGCAGTACTTC. Protein sequence: CSVRGAYEQYF. The gene calls are TRBV29-1 and TRBJ2-7; TRBD2 matches at 7 bases. Germline V gene lookup returns CDR1 SQVTM and CDR2 ANQGSEA. The CDR3 is made up of 11 amino acids. With V trimmed by 6 bases and J by 2 bases, 1 base remained unmatched.

This clonotype was recorded at least ten times. V usage is TRBV29-1 and J usage is TRBJ1-1; 9 nucleotides agree with TRBD1. Germline trimming cut 7 bases from V and 6 bases from J; bases unmatched to any gene: 9. CDR3 length equals 13 residues. The germline gives CDR1 SQVTM, CDR2 ANQGSEA. CDR3 residues: CSGRQGGMAEAFF. The CDR3, as DNA: TGCAGCGGACGACAGGGGGGAATGGCTGAAGCTTTCTTT.

The chain is built from TRBV12-5 and TRBJ2-2; tentatively, D is TRBD1 (6 bases). Germline V gene lookup returns CDR1 LGHNT and CDR2 FRNRAP. The CDR3 sequence is 18 residues long. V lost 0 bases and J lost 0, with 14 bases in between. The CDR3 sequence is CASGLVRGGSANTGELFF. The CDR3 DNA is TGTGCTAGTGGTTTGGTACGAGGGGGAAGCGCGAACACCGGGGAGCTGTTTTTT.

This clonotype has a count of ten or more. V gene TRBV5-1 combines with J gene TRBJ1-6; D is unclear. The germline V gene encodes CDR1 SGHRS and CDR2 YFSETQ. The CDR3 is 15 residues long. V was clipped by 4 bases and J by 6 bases, with 14 bases between them. Written as DNA, the CDR3 is TGCGCCAGCAGCAAAGAAACGGTTCCTAATTCACCCCTCCACTTT. This encodes CASSKETVPNSPLHF.

About this clonotype: This sequence may be a read error, since a much larger clone differs from it by one base. The rearrangement joins TRBV29-1 to TRBJ2-5; 8 bases agree with TRBD2. CDR3 length: 15 residues. From germline, CDR1 is SQVTM and CDR2 ANQGSEA. J was trimmed by 5 bases and V by 8 bases; bases with no gene match: 16. The chain's CDR3 is CSTGRGSGSGETQYF. CDR3 DNA: TGCAGCACTGGAAGGGGGAGCGGGAGTGGGGAGACCCAGTACTTC.

This clonotype was found many times. The chain employs TRBV4-2 and TRBJ2-2; D is possibly TRBD2 (5 bases). The CDR3 contains 16 residues. Trimming shortened V by 0 bases and J by 0 bases, and 8 bases separated the two germline ends. The V gene's germline CDR1 is LGHNA and CDR2 YNFKEQ. The CDR3 bases are TGTGCCAGCAGCCAAGATGTACTAGCGAACACCGGGGAGCTGTTTTTT. Translated: CASSQDVLANTGELFF.

This clonotype was detected only a few times. The chain joins TRBV20-1 to TRBJ2-7, with TRBD2 matching 9 bases. CDR3 length equals 14 residues. Germline CDR1 is DFQATT and CDR2 is SNEGSKA (reference sequence). Trimming cost V 5 bases and J 2 bases; bases outside gene matches: 7. The CDR3 DNA sequence: TGCAGTGCTCCAACAACTAGCGGGCCCTACGAGCAGTACTTC. Translation gives CSAPTTSGPYEQYF.

V and J are TRBV12-3 or TRBV12-4 and TRBJ2-1; 15 bases fit TRBD2. J was trimmed by 5 bases and V by 5 bases; bases with no gene match: 4. The CDR3 length is 16 residues. The CDR3 DNA reads as TGTGCCAGCAGTGGGGGGACTAGCGGGAGGAACAATGAGCAGTTCTTC. As protein: CASSGGTSGRNNEQFF.

This chain joins TRBV6-1 and TRBJ1-5; D is uncertain. Trimming removed 1 base at V and 6 bases at J, with 7 bases between. The length of the CDR3 is 13 residues. Germline V gene data show CDR1 as MNHNS and CDR2 as SASEGT. CDR3 sequence reads: CASSEDRSQPQHF. The CDR3 DNA sequence: TGTGCCAGCAGTGAAGACCGAAGTCAGCCCCAGCATTTT.

This clonotype showed up many times. V usage is TRBV7-8 and J usage is TRBJ1-1; TRBD1 might be the D (5 bases). V dropped 1 base and J dropped 8 bases, with 11 bases sitting between them. Germline V gene lookup returns CDR1 SGHVS and CDR2 FQNEAQ. CDR3 size: 13 residues. CDR3 protein: CASSLGFGQEAFF. DNA of the CDR3: TGTGCCAGCAGCTTAGGATTCGGACAAGAAGCTTTCTTT.

The V gene is TRBV5-6, the J gene TRBJ2-1, with D possibly matching TRBD1 (7 bases). V was clipped by 4 bases and J by 1 base, with 12 bases between them. Germline-derived CDR1 and CDR2 are SGHDT and YYEEEE. There are 15 residues in the CDR3. The CDR3 region is CASSDPGGSYNEQFF. DNA of the CDR3: TGTGCCAGCAGCGACCCAGGGGGGTCCTACAATGAGCAGTTCTTC.

The rearrangement links TRBV3-2 to TRBJ2-7; the table assigns TRBD1, which was not confirmed against the DNA. TRBV3-2 constitutes a pseudogene. The CDR3 loop spans 17 amino acids. In nucleotides, the CDR3 is TGTGCCAGCAGCCAAGTTCAGGGGGCGGGAGCCCTATCCGAGCAGTACTTC. Its translation: CASSQVQGAGALSEQYF.

This sequence joins TRBV29-1 and TRBJ2-1; 8 bases match TRBD1. CDR1 SQVTM and CDR2 ANQGSEA come from the germline V gene. V lost 8 bases to trimming and J lost 10 bases; unmatched junction nucleotides: 13. The CDR3 consists of 13 residues. The CDR3 DNA reads as TGCAGCTACACCGGGACAGGCAGCACCGAGCAGTTCTTC. It translates to CSYTGTGSTEQFF.

Regarding this clonotype: A much larger clone is a single base away; this may be a read error. This sequence joins TRBV6-1 and TRBJ1-4, with 8 bases lining up with TRBD1. The CDR3 length is 14 residues. Germline CDR1 is MNHNS and CDR2 is SASEGT. After removal of 6 bases from V and 7 bases from J, the junction contained 7 bases not matched to a gene. Here the CDR3 DNA reads TGTGCCAGCAGCTGGACAGGGAATAGTGAAAAACTGTTTTTT. This codes for CASSWTGNSEKLFF.

This clonotype was detected ten times or more. J is TRBJ1-1 and V is TRBV5-1; TRBD1 aligns across 8 bases. Germline CDR1 SGHRS, CDR2 YFSETQ. The CDR3 runs 15 residues. The junction had 7 bases not matched to a gene; V was cut back by 4 bases and J by 2 bases. The DNA of the CDR3 is TGCGCCAGCAGCGCGGGGGACAGGACTAACACTGAAGCTTTCTTT. It encodes CASSAGDRTNTEAFF.

The chain has TRBV7-2 and TRBJ2-3; 9 bases map to TRBD2. Germline-derived CDR1 and CDR2 are SGHTA and FQGNSA. V dropped 8 bases and J dropped 5; count of bases not matched to a gene: 5. The CDR3 contains 13 residues. For the CDR3, the DNA is TGTGCCAGCGGGCGGCGGGAGGGAGATACGCAGTATTTT. This codes for CASGRREGDTQYF.

This clonotype was observed many times. The J gene is TRBJ2-1, the V gene TRBV5-1; 8 bases are shared with TRBD1. Germline trimming cut 4 bases from V and 6 bases from J; bases unmatched to any gene: 12. This CDR3 has 16 residues. Germline CDR1 reads SGHRS; CDR2 reads YFSETQ. The CDR3 here is CASSPTTGTGSNEQFF. CDR3 nucleotides: TGCGCCAGCAGCCCCACGACCGGGACAGGTAGCAATGAGCAGTTCTTC.

This clonotype was seen many times. The chain couples TRBV4-2 to TRBJ1-1; D gene uncertain. The CDR3 has 17 residues. Germline V gives CDR1 LGHNA, CDR2 YNFKEQ. The germline V and J ends were trimmed by 1 base and 1 base, with 16 bases remaining between them. The CDR3 loop reads CASSQGGKLHANTEAFF. CDR3 sequence (DNA): TGTGCCAGCAGCCAAGGAGGAAAGTTGCATGCGAACACTGAAGCTTTCTTT.

The table lists this clonotype with many counts. The CDR3 protein is CASSQGGRGDEQFF. CDR3 bases: TGTGCCAGCAGCCAAGGGGGGAGAGGCGATGAGCAGTTCTTC. The genes are TRBV3-1 and TRBJ2-1, with D perhaps being TRBD1 or TRBD2 (5 bases each). Germline CDR1 is LGHDT and CDR2 is YNNKEL (reference sequence). V was shortened by 1 base and J by 8 bases, with 12 bases between the two germline ends. There are 14 residues in the CDR3.